The clone carrying this T cell receptor beta chain was seen repeatedly, ten times or more. This entry comes from a study of T cells in Graves' hyperthyroidism and ophthalmopathy. V dropped 5 bases and J dropped 0 bases, with 14 bases sitting between them. This CDR3 comprises 15 residues. CDR1 and CDR2 (germline): SGHVS, FQNEAQ. Amplified TCR beta CDR3 regions came from RNA transcripts. A first-round RT-PCR of the TCR CDR3 used the HTBI primer set. In TCRdb, the multiplex PCR reads were re-called with MiXCR into one record per CDR3 protein. The sample includes about 380,000 distinct CDR3 sequences, around a sixth of them seen just once.

Sequenced material: blood. The chain carries TRBV7-8 and TRBJ2-7; perhaps TRBD2 as D (6 bases). The TCR was taken from a man between 18 and 35 years old with Graves' ophthalmopathy. CDR3 region: CASSPGPGDSYEQYF. Written as DNA, the CDR3 is TGTGCCAGCAGCCCCGGGCCGGGGGACTCCTACGAGCAGTACTTC.